This T cell receptor (beta chain) derives from a study of vaccination and CD4 T cells after COVID-19. Across the study: Convalescents were six males and four females, two of them Hispanic. The post-COVID sampling time was a median 101 days after diagnosis, ranging from 35 to 161. Post-vaccination samples were procured at a median of approximately 72 days following dose two (range 14 to 241).

TCRdb re-analysed the PCR reads in MiXCR, keeping a single row per CDR3 protein. This table holds 15,000 to 20,000 distinct CDR3 sequences, approximately 60% found once. Broader study findings: The median number of SARS-CoV-2-reactive clonotypes increased from around 20 to 38, a change that did not reach significance.

The CDR3 has 15 residues. Losses at the gene ends were 3 bases for V and 0 bases for J; bases not matched to a gene: 1. Per the germline V gene, CDR1 is SGHAT and CDR2 is FQNNGV. As concerns this clonotype: Its specificity is not known.

Specimen: CD4+ T cells from blood, collected after SARS-CoV-2 vaccination. This chain joins TRBV11-2 and TRBJ1-2, with 10 bases lining up with TRBD1. The source of this sequence is a human donor who had recovered from COVID-19. CDR3 in amino acids: CASSLDRGTNYGYTF. The DNA for the CDR3 is TGTGCCAGCAGCTTGGACAGGGGGACTAACTATGGCTACACCTTC.